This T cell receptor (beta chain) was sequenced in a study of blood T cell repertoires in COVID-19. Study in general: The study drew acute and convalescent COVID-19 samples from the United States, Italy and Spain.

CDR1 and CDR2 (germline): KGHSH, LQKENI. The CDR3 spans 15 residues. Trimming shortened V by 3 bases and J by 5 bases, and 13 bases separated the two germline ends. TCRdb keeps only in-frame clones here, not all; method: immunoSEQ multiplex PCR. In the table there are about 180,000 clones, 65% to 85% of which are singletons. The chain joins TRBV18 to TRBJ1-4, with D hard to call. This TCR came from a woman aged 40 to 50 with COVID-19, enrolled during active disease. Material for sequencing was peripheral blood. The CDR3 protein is CASSPPNRPNEKLFF. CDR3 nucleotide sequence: TGTGCCAGCTCACCCCCCAACAGACCGAATGAAAAACTGTTTTTT.